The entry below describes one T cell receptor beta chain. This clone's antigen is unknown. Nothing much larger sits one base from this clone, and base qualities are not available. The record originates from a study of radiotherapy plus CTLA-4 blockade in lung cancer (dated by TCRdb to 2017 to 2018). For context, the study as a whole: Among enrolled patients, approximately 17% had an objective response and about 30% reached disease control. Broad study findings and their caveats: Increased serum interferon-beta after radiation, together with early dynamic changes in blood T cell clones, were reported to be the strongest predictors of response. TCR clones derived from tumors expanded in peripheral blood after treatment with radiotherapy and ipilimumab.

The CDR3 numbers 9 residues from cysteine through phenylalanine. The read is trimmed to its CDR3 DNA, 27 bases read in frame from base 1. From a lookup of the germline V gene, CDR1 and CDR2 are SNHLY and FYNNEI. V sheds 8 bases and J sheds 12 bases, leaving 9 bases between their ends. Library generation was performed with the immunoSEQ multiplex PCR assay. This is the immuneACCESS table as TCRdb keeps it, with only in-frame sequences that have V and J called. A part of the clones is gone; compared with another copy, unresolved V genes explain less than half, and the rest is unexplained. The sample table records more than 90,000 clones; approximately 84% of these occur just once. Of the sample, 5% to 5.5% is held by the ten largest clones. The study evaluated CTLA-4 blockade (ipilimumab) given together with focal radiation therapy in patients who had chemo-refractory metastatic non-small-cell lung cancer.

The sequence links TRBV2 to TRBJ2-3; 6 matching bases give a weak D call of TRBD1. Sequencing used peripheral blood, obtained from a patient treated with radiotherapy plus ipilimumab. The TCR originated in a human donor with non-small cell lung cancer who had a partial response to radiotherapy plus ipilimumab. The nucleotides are TGTGCCAGCTGGGGGCACCAGTATTTT. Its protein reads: CASWGHQYF.